Following are 24 T cell receptor beta chains from one sample sequenced in a study of blood T cells in healthy people across ages. It was with a sample-barcoded 5' primer and a J-beta primer mix that a second PCR of roughly 7 to 12 cycles was run. In TCRdb, the 5' RACE reads were re-called with MiXCR into one record per CDR3 protein. The table shows roughly 790,000 distinct CDR3 sequences, with about 40% occurring only once. What was sequenced was blood. The receptors stem from a woman aged 60 to 75 in good health.

The J gene is TRBJ2-3, the V gene TRBV4-1; 9 bases agree with TRBD2. CDR1 MGHRA and CDR2 YSYEKL come from the germline V gene. V dropped 4 bases and J dropped 6; count of bases not matched to a gene: 8. This CDR3 spans 15 amino acids. The CDR3 DNA is TGCGCCAGCAGCCCCAATAGCGGGAGCAGGGATACGCAGTATTTT. It translates to CASSPNSGSRDTQYF.

This chain connects TRBV7-3 to TRBJ2-1; 8 nucleotides agree with TRBD2. The CDR3 is 17 amino acids. The ends lost 5 bases at V and 0 bases at J; junction bases unmatched: 9. Germline assignment: CDR1 SGHTA and CDR2 FQGTGA. The CDR3 is CASSSAERELSYNEQFF. The DNA for the CDR3 is TGTGCCAGCAGCAGCGCTGAGCGGGAGCTCTCCTACAATGAGCAGTTCTTC.

Of note for this clonotype: A single base separates this from a much larger clone, so it may be a read error. The chain links TRBV12-5 to TRBJ2-1; D may be TRBD1 (7 bases). The ends were cut back, 2 bases at V and 7 bases at J, with 21 bases in the middle. CDR1 LGHNT and CDR2 FRNRAP come from the germline V gene. CDR3 length equals 17 residues. The CDR3 region is CASGLPRRESQGNEQFF. CDR3 bases: TGTGCTAGTGGTTTGCCAAGGAGGGAGTCACAGGGGAATGAGCAGTTCTTC.

This clonotype has at least ten counts. A read error is possible here, since a much larger clone lies one base away. In DNA, the CDR3 is TGCGCCAGCAGCTTTAGCGGGCCCAACAATGAGCAGTACTTC. It is translated as CASSFSGPNNEQYF. J is TRBJ2-7 and V is TRBV5-1; TRBD2 agrees at 7 bases. Germline V gene lookup returns CDR1 SGHRS and CDR2 YFSETQ. Losses at the gene ends were 2 bases for V and 7 bases for J; bases not matched to a gene: 9. The length of the CDR3 is 14 residues.

Many counts were recorded for this clonotype. The chain uses TRBV5-1 and TRBJ2-3, with D perhaps matching TRBD1 or TRBD2 (6 bases each). This CDR3 is built from 19 residues. With 8 bases removed from V and 1 base from J, the gap between germline ends came to 29 bases. Germline V lookup: CDR1 SGHRS, CDR2 YFSETQ. The CDR3 DNA reads as TGCGCCAGGCGAGGGAGCCGGCGGGACAAGCAATGTGGCACAGATACGCAGTATTTT. Its protein is CARRGSRRDKQCGTDTQYF.

This clonotype was recorded many times. This chain joins TRBV7-2 and TRBJ2-3; 9 bases line up with TRBD2. This CDR3 contains 16 residues. The V gene's germline CDR1 is SGHTA and CDR2 FQGNSA. V lost 5 bases to trimming and J lost 2 bases; unmatched junction nucleotides: 8. The CDR3 DNA reads TGTGCCAGCAGCCCCCTCGGACTAGCGAACACAGATACGCAGTATTTT. Amino acid sequence: CASSPLGLANTDTQYF.

In its sample, this clonotype was seen a few times. V and J are TRBV3-1 and TRBJ1-2, with D uncertain. The V end was cut by 0 bases, the J end by 11 bases, with 10 bases between. Per the germline V gene, CDR1 is LGHDT and CDR2 is YNNKEL (reference sequence). This CDR3 is 12 amino acids long. The CDR3 here is CASSQDLSRYTF. CDR3 DNA: TGTGCCAGCAGCCAAGATCTGTCGAGGTACACCTTC.

The genes are TRBV25-1 and TRBJ1-4; a weak D match, TRBD1 (5 bases). This CDR3 comprises 13 residues. V was trimmed by 7 bases and J by 6 bases, leaving 12 bases between them. Germline CDR1 is MGHDK and CDR2 is SYGVNS. CDR3 bases: TGTGCCAGCACCCCCGGGGCTGATGAAAAACTGTTTTTT. Translating it yields CASTPGADEKLFF.

This clonotype has a handful of counts. The chain carries TRBV27 and TRBJ2-5; 8 nucleotides line up with TRBD2. Germline V gene data show CDR1 as MNHEY and CDR2 as SMNVEV (reference sequence). The trim removed 8 bases at V and 5 bases at J, leaving 19 bases unmatched. The length of the CDR3 is 17 residues. The CDR3 coding sequence is TGTGCCAGCGTCCCCAACAAGGGTGCGGGAGGTAGGGAGACCCAGTACTTC. It translates to CASVPNKGAGGRETQYF.

Remarks on this clonotype: One end of the junction fails to match germline, which may point to a read error. The chain joins TRBV4-2 to TRBJ2-5; D could derive from TRBD1 or TRBD2 (5 bases each). Germline V CDR1 and CDR2: LGHNA, YNFKEQ. The CDR3 runs to 15 residues. The CDR3 nucleotides read TGTGCCAACAGCCAAGGGAAGGGGACCGACAATGAGCAGTACTTC. It specifies CANSQGKGTDNEQYF.

This chain connects TRBV7-2 to TRBJ1-2; D may be TRBD1 (5 bases). The CDR3 length is 17 residues. The V gene lost 1 base and the J gene lost 2 bases, with 17 bases spanning the gap. Germline CDR1 is SGHTA and CDR2 is FQGNSA. CDR3 in amino acids: CASSLGGTLVSNYGYTF. Written as DNA, the CDR3 is TGTGCCAGCAGCTTAGGGGGGACTCTCGTTTCAAACTATGGCTACACCTTC.

This clonotype appeared a few times. This chain links TRBV11-2 with TRBJ2-7; D is uncertain. V lost 0 bases to trimming and J lost 2 bases, with 8 bases between them. Germline CDR1 reads SGHAT; CDR2 reads FQNNGV. This CDR3 region has 14 residues. As DNA, the CDR3 is TGTGCCAGCAGCTTAGATTTGGCCACCTACGAGCAGTACTTC. This gives the protein CASSLDLATYEQYF.

V usage is TRBV7-6 and J usage is TRBJ2-7; D perhaps matches TRBD2 (5 bases). The CDR3 length is 13 residues. Germline CDR1 reads SGHVS; CDR2 reads FNYEAQ. The ends were cut back, 4 bases at V and 7 bases at J, with 14 bases in the middle. CDR3 residues: CASSYERAREQYF. The CDR3, as DNA: TGTGCCAGCAGCTATGAGAGGGCACGGGAGCAGTACTTC.

This clonotype was picked up a small number of times. This chain uses TRBV5-1 with TRBJ2-1; TRBD2 might be the D (7 bases). The CDR3 contains 13 residues. Trimming stripped 9 bases from V and 10 bases from J, with 20 bases between. Per germline, CDR1 SGHRS and CDR2 YFSETQ. This chain's CDR3 is CATSGGGIKEQFF. DNA of the CDR3: TGCGCCACCTCGGGGGGCGGGATCAAGGAGCAGTTCTTC.

V gene TRBV9 combines with J gene TRBJ1-1; the D gene is possibly TRBD1 (6 bases). Germline V gene data show CDR1 as SGDLS and CDR2 as YYNGEE. The CDR3 has 13 residues. V was clipped by 2 bases and J by 6 bases, with 11 bases between them. The chain's CDR3 is CASSVVEGAEAFF. The CDR3, as DNA: TGTGCCAGCAGCGTGGTTGAGGGGGCTGAAGCTTTCTTT.

The chain combines TRBV5-1 with TRBJ2-7, with 9 nucleotides matching TRBD2. Germline lookup yields CDR1 SGHRS and CDR2 YFSETQ. J lost 4 bases, V lost 0 bases, and 8 bases had no gene match. The CDR3 totals 16 residues. CDR3 loop: CASSLGVGLAGYEQYF. As DNA, the CDR3 is TGCGCCAGCAGCTTGGGAGTGGGACTAGCCGGGTACGAGCAGTACTTC.

This clonotype was observed a few times. V and J are TRBV12-3 or TRBV12-4 and TRBJ2-3; 12 bases agree with TRBD2. CDR3 size: 14 residues. Losses at the gene ends were 6 bases for V and 6 bases for J; bases not matched to a gene: 4. CDR3 in amino acids: CASSPSGGEDTQYF. The CDR3 bases are TGTGCCAGCAGCCCTAGCGGGGGGGAGGATACGCAGTATTTT.

This clonotype was picked up a small number of times. As DNA, the CDR3 is TGTGCCAGCATGGATGGCCGAGGGGACATTCAGTACTTC. Translating it yields CASMDGRGDIQYF. The chain has TRBV28 and TRBJ2-4; D possibly uses TRBD1 or TRBD2 (5 bases each). Trimming left V 7 bases short and J 8 bases short, with 15 bases between. Germline CDR1 MDHEN, CDR2 SYDVKM. This CDR3 is built from 13 residues.

This sequence joins TRBV5-1 and TRBJ2-7; maybe TRBD2 (5 bases). In germline, CDR1 is SGHRS, CDR2 YFSETQ. The CDR3 has 13 amino acids. V dropped 6 bases and J dropped 4 bases, with 14 bases sitting between them. CDR3 amino acids: CASKFDYPYEQYF. CDR3 DNA sequence: TGCGCCAGCAAGTTTGACTACCCGTACGAGCAGTACTTC.

Note on this clonotype: One base away lies a much larger clone, so this may be a sequencing read error. V and J are TRBV7-8 and TRBJ2-7, with D maybe TRBD1 (5 bases). Trimming cost V 1 base and J 1 base, with 14 bases left between them. Germline V gene lookup returns CDR1 SGHVS and CDR2 FQNEAQ. The CDR3 covers 16 residues. The CDR3 loop is CASSLGGGAVSYEQYF. The CDR3 bases are TGTGCCAGCAGCTTAGGGGGTGGGGCCGTGTCCTACGAGCAGTACTTC.

The CDR3 protein is CASSQTNGSYEQYF. CDR3 DNA sequence: TGTGCCAGCAGTCAGACTAACGGCTCCTACGAGCAGTACTTC. The chain employs TRBV6-2 or TRBV6-3 and TRBJ2-7, with D maybe TRBD2 (5 bases). The CDR3 sequence is 14 residues long. V dropped 5 bases and J dropped 0 bases, with 11 bases sitting between them. Germline V lookup: CDR1 MNHEY, CDR2 SVGEGT.

The chain carries TRBV28 and TRBJ2-7, with a weak D call TRBD1 (6 bases). Deletions cut 7 bases from V and 0 bases from J, with 16 bases between. The CDR3 contains 15 residues. In germline, CDR1 is MDHEN, CDR2 SYDVKM. CDR3 nucleotide sequence: TGTGCCAGCAACCGACAGGTTTTAAGCTCCTACGAGCAGTACTTC. Residues: CASNRQVLSSYEQYF. The entire variable domain, with the rest obtained from reference TRBV28 and TRBJ2-7, is as follows: DVKVTQSSRYLVKRTGEKVFLECVQDMDHENMFWYRQDPGLGLRLIYFSYDVKMKEKGDIPEGYSVSREKKERFSLILESASTNQTSMYLCASNRQVLSSYEQYFGPGTRLTVT.

Comment on this clonotype: A much larger clone lies a single base off, so this may be a read error. The gene calls are TRBV18 and TRBJ2-7, with 9 bases identical to TRBD2. Germline V gene lookup returns CDR1 KGHSH and CDR2 LQKENI. The ends lost 0 bases at V and 7 bases at J; junction bases unmatched: 10. The CDR3 has 16 amino acids. The CDR3 region has the DNA TGTGCCAGCTCACCACCGTCTAGCGGGACCTTCAATGAGCAGTACTTC. As protein: CASSPPSSGTFNEQYF.

The table lists this clonotype with a count of one. The gene calls are TRBV7-9 and TRBJ1-2; no reliable D call. Germline V gene lookup returns CDR1 SEHNR and CDR2 FQNEAQ (reference sequence). The CDR3 extends over 13 amino acids. V lost 2 bases and J 8 bases, leaving 12 bases between the germline ends. CDR3 sequence: CASSLSGLKGYTF. CDR3 sequence (DNA): TGTGCCAGCAGCTTAAGTGGTTTAAAAGGCTACACCTTC.